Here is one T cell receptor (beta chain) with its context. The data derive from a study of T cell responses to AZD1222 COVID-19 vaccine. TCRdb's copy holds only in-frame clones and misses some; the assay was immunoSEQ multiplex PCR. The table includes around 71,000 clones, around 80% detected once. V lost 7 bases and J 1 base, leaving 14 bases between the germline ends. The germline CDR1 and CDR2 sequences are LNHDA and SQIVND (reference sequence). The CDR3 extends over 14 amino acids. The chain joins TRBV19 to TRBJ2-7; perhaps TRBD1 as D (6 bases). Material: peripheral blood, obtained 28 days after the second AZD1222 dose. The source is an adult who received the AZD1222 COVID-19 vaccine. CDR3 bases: TGTGCCAGTACCATCGGAACAGGGTCCTACGAGCAGTACTTC. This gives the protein CASTIGTGSYEQYF.